What follows are 5 T cell receptor beta chains derived from one specimen sequenced in a study of T cells after yellow fever vaccination. TCRdb re-derived calls from the 5' RACE reads in MiXCR, one entry per CDR3 protein. Of under 200,000 distinct CDR3 sequences detected, approximately 9.9% appear once; the ten largest clones hold 36%. Here the sequenced sample was CD8+ T cells sorted from PBMCs, taken 15 days after the yellow fever booster vaccination. All receptors derive from a man aged 18 to 35 who received the YFV17D yellow fever vaccine.

The chain links TRBV19 to TRBJ1-5, with D unresolved. The germline gives CDR1 LNHDA, CDR2 SQIVND (reference sequence). The V end lost 5 bases, the J end lost 3 bases, and 5 bases lay between the germline ends. The CDR3 totals 12 residues. The CDR3, as DNA: TGTGCCAGTAGTTGGTTCAATCAGCCCCAGCATTTT. Translation: CASSWFNQPQHF.

The chain recombines TRBV5-1 with TRBJ2-1; a possible D gene is TRBD1 (6 bases). CDR1 is SGHRS and CDR2 is YFSETQ in the germline V gene. V was cut by 4 bases and J by 0 bases, with 17 bases left in between. CDR3 length: 17 amino acids. CDR3 bases: TGCGCCAGCAGCATGCCAGATGGGGGCAGCTCCTACAATGAGCAGTTCTTC. This gives the protein CASSMPDGGSSYNEQFF.

In this sample, this clonotype turned up a few times. The V and J genes are TRBV3-2 and TRBJ2-1. TRBV3-2 is listed as a pseudogene. The CDR3 runs to 17 residues. CDR3 protein: CASSQDRPNLPLNEQFF. CDR3 in DNA: TGTGCCAGCAGCCAAGACCGGCCGAACCTACCTCTTAATGAGCAGTTCTTC.

This clonotype was picked up a small number of times. The CDR3: CASSTPRIGGEETQYF. The CDR3 DNA is TGTGCCAGCAGCACCCCCCGAATTGGTGGAGAAGAGACCCAGTACTTC. The rearrangement joins TRBV9 to TRBJ2-5, with D uncertain. There are 16 residues in the CDR3. From germline, CDR1 is SGDLS and CDR2 YYNGEE. V shed 4 bases and J shed 3 bases, with 19 bases lying between them.

This clonotype was counted only a few times. CDR3 in DNA: TGTGCCAGTAGTATAAGACCAGCCTACGAGCAGTACTTC. Protein product: CASSIRPAYEQYF. The chain links TRBV19 to TRBJ2-7; no clear D gene. Looked up from germline, CDR1 is LNHDA and CDR2 is SQIVND (reference sequence). Trimming stripped 2 bases from V and 2 bases from J, with 7 bases between. CDR3 length: 13 residues.